One T cell receptor (beta chain) is described in this entry. Produced via immunoSEQ multiplex PCR; TCRdb's table is partial and in-frame only. The sample records about 130,000 clones, around nine tenths being singletons. The data are from a study of control samples from healthy donors and cancer patients. Germline loops: CDR1 SEHNR, CDR2 FQNEAQ (reference sequence). This CDR3 region has 13 residues. Trimming shortened V by 5 bases and J by 5 bases, and 12 bases separated the two germline ends. This TCR was recovered from a man aged 45-65 years in good health. This sequence joins TRBV7-9 and TRBJ1-1, with D possibly matching TRBD1 (6 bases). The material sequenced was blood. The CDR3 DNA reads as TGTGCCAGCAGCATACCCACAGGGACTGAAGCTTTCTTT. This translates into CASSIPTGTEAFF.